One sample yielded the 22 T cell receptor beta chains listed below, sequenced in a study of PD-1 blockade in classical Hodgkin lymphoma. Assay: immunoSEQ multiplex PCR; the TCRdb copy retains only in-frame clones and omits some. In the table there are 15,000 to 20,000 clones, 75% to 85% of which are singletons. After autologous stem cell transplantation all patients relapsed, and prior brentuximab vedotin exposure differed between cohorts. The source was peripheral blood mononuclear cells (PBMCs), collected before the second cycle of nivolumab. The receptors here all came from a human donor with classical Hodgkin lymphoma.

V is TRBV7-8 and J is TRBJ2-3; D unresolved. Trimming took 3 bases from V and 2 from J, leaving 12 bases between them. This CDR3 comprises 15 residues. Germline CDR1 reads SGHVS; CDR2 reads FQNEAQ. CDR3 sequence: CASSFLLPHTDTQYF. Written as DNA, the CDR3 is TGTGCCAGCAGCTTTCTGCTACCCCACACAGATACGCAGTATTTT.

The chain links TRBV19 to TRBJ1-4, with 11 bases fitting TRBD1. There are 14 residues in the CDR3. CDR1 LNHDA and CDR2 SQIVND come from the germline V gene (reference sequence). V shed 7 bases, J shed 6 bases, and the junction held 4 bases outside the gene matches. The CDR3 spells CASTLDRGHEKLFF. The CDR3 DNA reads as TGTGCCAGTACCTTGGACAGGGGGCATGAAAAACTGTTTTTT.

The chain joins TRBV27 to TRBJ1-2; 7 nucleotides match TRBD1. Germline V gives CDR1 MNHEY, CDR2 SMNVEV (reference sequence). The trim removed 5 bases at V and 0 bases at J, leaving 3 bases unmatched. The CDR3 loop spans 14 amino acids. The CDR3 sequence is CASSRQGSNYGYTF. As DNA, the CDR3 is TGTGCCAGCAGTCGACAGGGATCTAACTATGGCTACACCTTC.

This clone was recorded once. The chain couples TRBV2 to TRBJ1-5, with 8 nucleotides matching TRBD1. After removal of 5 bases from V and 3 bases from J, the junction contained 6 bases not matched to a gene. The germline CDR1 and CDR2 sequences are SNHLY and FYNNEI. The CDR3 is 15 amino acids. The CDR3 sequence is CASSRTGSNNQPQHF. As DNA, the CDR3 is TGTGCCAGCAGTAGGACAGGGAGTAACAATCAGCCCCAGCATTTT.

V and J are TRBV18 and TRBJ2-2, with D tentatively TRBD2 (5 bases). This CDR3 has 15 residues. The germline gives CDR1 KGHSH, CDR2 LQKENI. Trimming pared 3 bases from V and 3 bases from J, leaving 11 bases between. The CDR3 bases are TGTGCCAGCTCACCCCTTACTAGTGACACCGGGGAGCTGTTTTTT. This codes for CASSPLTSDTGELFF. Full variable domain (rest looked up from reference TRBV18 and TRBJ2-2): NAGVMQNPRHLVRRRGQEARLRCSPMKGHSHVYWYRQLPEEGLKFMVYLQKENIIDESGMPKERFSAEFPKEGPSILRIQQVVRGDSAAYFCASSPLTSDTGELFFGEGSRLTVL.

The rearrangement links TRBV2 to TRBJ1-3, with D unclear. Germline V gene data show CDR1 as SNHLY and CDR2 as FYNNEI. This CDR3 comprises 13 residues. Deletions cut 5 bases from V and 0 bases from J, with 5 bases between. CDR3 sequence reads: CASSSNSGNTIYF. The DNA for the CDR3 is TGTGCCAGCAGTAGCAACTCTGGAAACACCATATATTTT.

The V call is TRBV4-3, the J call TRBJ2-2; D possibly uses TRBD1 or TRBD2 (5 bases each). CDR3 length: 16 residues. The germline V and J ends were trimmed by 5 bases and 3 bases, with 16 bases remaining between them. CDR1 LGHNA and CDR2 YSLEER come from the germline V gene. The CDR3: CASSKGRARDTGELFF. The CDR3 bases are TGCGCCAGCAGCAAGGGCAGGGCGAGGGACACCGGGGAGCTGTTTTTT.

The chain recombines TRBV19 with TRBJ1-4, with TRBD1 as a possible D gene (6 bases). The CDR3 covers 13 residues. V gave up 5 bases and J gave up 3 bases, with 7 bases separating them. Germline V gene lookup returns CDR1 LNHDA and CDR2 SQIVND (reference sequence). The CDR3 region is CASSWGPNEKLFF. CDR3 DNA sequence: TGTGCCAGTAGTTGGGGGCCTAATGAAAAACTGTTTTTT. The full variable domain, in which reference TRBV19 and TRBJ1-4 provide the parts outside the CDR3, is DGGITQSPKYLFRKEGQNVTLSCEQNLNHDAMYWYRQDPGQGLRLIYYSQIVNDFQKGDIAEGYSVSREKKESFPLTVTSAQKNPTAFYLCASSWGPNEKLFFGSGTQLSVL.

V usage is TRBV19 and J usage is TRBJ1-2, with 10 positions matching TRBD1. The CDR3 totals 15 residues. Germline lookup yields CDR1 LNHDA and CDR2 SQIVND (reference sequence). V was clipped by 5 bases and J by 7 bases; unmatched bases: 10. The CDR3 region has the DNA TGTGCCAGTAGTCCAAGACCCGGGACAGGGGTTGGCTACACCTTC. It encodes CASSPRPGTGVGYTF. Based on the CDR3 plus reference TRBV19 and TRBJ1-2, the full variable domain is DGGITQSPKYLFRKEGQNVTLSCEQNLNHDAMYWYRQDPGQGLRLIYYSQIVNDFQKGDIAEGYSVSREKKESFPLTVTSAQKNPTAFYLCASSPRPGTGVGYTFGSGTRLTVV.

This clone was picked up a small number of times. The rearrangement uses TRBV29-1 and TRBJ2-3; D ambiguous. CDR3 size: 14 residues. Trimming left V 4 bases short and J 1 base short, with 12 bases between. Germline CDR1 and CDR2: SQVTM and ANQGSEA. The CDR3 coding sequence is TGCAGCGTTGTAGTCATTATGGGCACAGATACGCAGTATTTT. Protein product: CSVVVIMGTDTQYF.

This clone is categorized as medium-sized (0.01 to 0.1%). The chain uses TRBV5-6 and TRBJ1-1; unclear D gene. V lost 4 bases and J lost 3, with 16 bases in between. This CDR3 has 15 residues. In germline, CDR1 is SGHDT, CDR2 YYEEEE. The CDR3: CASSPRAAVHTEAFF. CDR3 DNA: TGTGCCAGCAGCCCAAGGGCAGCAGTACACACTGAAGCTTTCTTT.

V usage is TRBV2 and J usage is TRBJ2-2; the D call may be TRBD1 or TRBD2 (5 bases each). Trimming stripped 5 bases from V and 0 bases from J, with 7 bases between. The CDR3 contains 14 residues. Germline values: CDR1 SNHLY, CDR2 FYNNEI. CDR3 protein: CASSWDANTGELFF. The CDR3 coding sequence is TGTGCCAGCAGTTGGGACGCGAACACCGGGGAGCTGTTTTTT.

This clone was observed a few times. The chain uses TRBV19 and TRBJ2-7, with unresolved D. The V end lost 5 bases, the J end lost 3 bases, and 14 bases lay between the germline ends. The germline CDR1 and CDR2 sequences are LNHDA and SQIVND (reference sequence). The CDR3 covers 14 residues. CDR3 in amino acids: CASSPSPGGYEQYF. The CDR3 nucleotides read TGTGCCAGTAGTCCAAGCCCGGGTGGCTACGAGCAGTACTTC.

V is TRBV5-6 and J is TRBJ2-7; D is uncertain. Trimming took 2 bases from V and 0 from J, leaving 9 bases between them. There are 14 residues in the CDR3. Germline V gene data show CDR1 as SGHDT and CDR2 as YYEEEE. The CDR3 DNA reads TGTGCCAGCAGCTTTTGGATTGGCTCCTACGAGCAGTACTTC. Encoded protein: CASSFWIGSYEQYF.

The rearrangement uses TRBV28 and TRBJ1-2; TRBD1 is a possible D gene (5 bases). The CDR3 loop spans 13 amino acids. Trimming stripped 11 bases from V and 0 bases from J, with 13 bases between. Germline CDR1 reads MDHEN; CDR2 reads SYDVKM. The CDR3 here is CAHGGKANYGYTF. The CDR3 nucleotides are TGTGCCCACGGGGGGAAGGCTAACTATGGCTACACCTTC.

The J gene is TRBJ2-1, the V gene TRBV7-9; D possibly corresponds to TRBD1 (6 bases). V gave up 1 base and J gave up 4 bases, with 11 bases separating them. The CDR3 is 15 amino acids. Per germline, CDR1 SEHNR and CDR2 FQNEAQ (reference sequence). This CDR3 reads CASSLDGTPYNEQFF. The CDR3 coding sequence is TGTGCCAGCAGCTTAGATGGGACACCTTACAATGAGCAGTTCTTC.

The chain combines TRBV11-2 with TRBJ2-1, with D uncertain. Germline CDR1 is SGHAT and CDR2 is FQNNGV. The CDR3 consists of 16 residues. With 0 bases removed from V and 0 bases from J, the gap between germline ends came to 9 bases. CDR3 amino acids: CASSLERYGSYNEQFF. CDR3 DNA sequence: TGTGCCAGCAGCTTAGAGCGATACGGCTCCTACAATGAGCAGTTCTTC.

V and J are TRBV30 and TRBJ1-1; D is unresolved. Germline V gene sequence: CDR1 GTSNPN, CDR2 SVGIG (reference sequence). The V gene lost 2 bases and the J gene lost 4 bases, with 11 bases spanning the gap. The CDR3 sequence is 13 residues long. In DNA form, the CDR3 reads TGTGCCTGGAGTCCTAGGTGGGGCACTGAAGCTTTCTTT. It encodes CAWSPRWGTEAFF.

The chain has TRBV4-2 and TRBJ1-5; unclear D gene. The V gene's germline CDR1 is LGHNA and CDR2 YNFKEQ. Between the trimmed V and J ends, which lost 0 bases and 7 bases, there was a span of 4 bases. This CDR3 region has 12 residues. CDR3 bases: TGTGCCAGCAGCCAAGAGCAGCAGCCCCAGCATTTT. Protein sequence: CASSQEQQPQHF.

In DNA, the CDR3 is TGTGCCAGCAGCCCCTCGGACAGGCAGAACACTGAAGCTTTCTTT. It codes for CASSPSDRQNTEAFF. This chain joins TRBV9 and TRBJ1-1; 7 bases agree with TRBD1. CDR3 length: 15 amino acids. CDR1 and CDR2 from the germline V gene are SGDLS and YYNGEE. V lost 4 bases and J lost 1; bases outside the gene matches: 7.

In its sample, this clone was seen once. The J gene is TRBJ2-5, the V gene TRBV5-1; D not certain. Germline loops: CDR1 SGHRS, CDR2 YFSETQ. Trimming removed 0 bases from V and 1 base from J, with 4 bases in between. CDR3 length: 13 residues. CDR3 protein: CASSLDTQETQYF. In DNA, the CDR3 is TGCGCCAGCAGCTTGGATACCCAAGAGACCCAGTACTTC.

The count of this clone is one. This sequence joins TRBV6-1 and TRBJ1-1, with 9 bases identical to TRBD1. Germline lookup yields CDR1 MNHNS and CDR2 SASEGT. The trim removed 2 bases at V and 4 bases at J, leaving 5 bases unmatched. The CDR3 contains 15 residues. CDR3 coding DNA: TGTGCCAGCAGTGAACTGGGACAGGGCGGCACTGAAGCTTTCTTT. Amino acid sequence: CASSELGQGGTEAFF.